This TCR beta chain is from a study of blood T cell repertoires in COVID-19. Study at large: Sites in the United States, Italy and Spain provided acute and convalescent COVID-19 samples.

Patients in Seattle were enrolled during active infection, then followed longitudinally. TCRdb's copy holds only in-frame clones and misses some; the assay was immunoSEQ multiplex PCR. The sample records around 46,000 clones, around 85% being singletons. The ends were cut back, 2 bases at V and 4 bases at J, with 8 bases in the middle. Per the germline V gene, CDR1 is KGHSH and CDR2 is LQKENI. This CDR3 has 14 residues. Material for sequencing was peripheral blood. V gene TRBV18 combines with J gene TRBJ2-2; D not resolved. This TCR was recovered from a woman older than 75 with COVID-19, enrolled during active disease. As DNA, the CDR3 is TGTGCCAGCTCACCAGAGAGAGCCACCGGGGAGCTGTTTTTT. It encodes CASSPERATGELFF.